This passage covers 18 T cell receptor beta chains from one sample sequenced in a study of T cell repertoires in cytomegalovirus infection. TCRdb re-analysed the reads in MiXCR, keeping a single row per CDR3 protein. The sample consists of about 440,000 distinct CDR3 sequences, about a third of them appearing once. Sequenced input: PBMCs. These TCRs come from a human donor in good health (CMV status not recorded). Some clones in this sample may be carry-over from other donors' samples.

This clonotype was seen a handful of times. The chain is built from TRBV6-1 and TRBJ2-5, with a tentative D call TRBD1 (7 bases). With 6 bases removed from V and 1 base from J, the gap between germline ends came to 24 bases. CDR3 length: 18 residues. Germline V gene data show CDR1 as MNHNS and CDR2 as SASEGT. DNA for the CDR3: TGTGCCAGCAGCCCCCGACGGAGGGGGGACAGAGTCCAAGAGACCCAGTACTTC. Translating gives CASSPRRRGDRVQETQYF.

The V gene is TRBV6-6, the J gene TRBJ1-1, with 9 bases matching TRBD1. Germline-derived CDR1 and CDR2 are MNHNY and SVGAGI (reference sequence). The junction had 11 bases not matched to a gene; V was cut back by 2 bases and J by 1 base. This CDR3 is built from 18 residues. DNA for the CDR3: TGTGCCAGCAGTTACGCCCCACAGGGGGCCCGAGCGAACACTGAAGCTTTCTTT. It encodes CASSYAPQGARANTEAFF.

This clonotype was seen a few times. This chain uses TRBV28 with TRBJ1-5; D may be TRBD1 (6 bases). There are 14 residues in the CDR3. The germline V gene has CDR1 MDHEN and CDR2 SYDVKM. V was pared by 5 bases and J by 4 bases, with 12 bases between. This CDR3 reads CASSKGGGNQPQHF. CDR3 sequence (DNA): TGTGCCAGCAGTAAGGGAGGGGGTAATCAGCCCCAGCATTTT. Combining the CDR3 with reference TRBV28 and TRBJ1-5 gives the whole variable domain DVKVTQSSRYLVKRTGEKVFLECVQDMDHENMFWYRQDPGLGLRLIYFSYDVKMKEKGDIPEGYSVSREKKERFSLILESASTNQTSMYLCASSKGGGNQPQHFGDGTRLSIL.

The chain joins TRBV28 to TRBJ1-3; tentative D call: TRBD1 (5 bases). Germline CDR1 reads MDHEN; CDR2 reads SYDVKM. Trimming shortened V by 6 bases and J by 2 bases, and 11 bases separated the two germline ends. This CDR3 comprises 14 residues. For the CDR3, the DNA is TGTGCCAGCAGCCCGGGGCTTGCTGGAAACACCATATATTTT. Amino acid sequence: CASSPGLAGNTIYF.

The sample holds a few counts of this clonotype. The J gene is TRBJ2-1, the V gene TRBV29-1, with 8 bases aligning to TRBD1. Germline assignment: CDR1 SQVTM and CDR2 ANQGSEA. The CDR3 extends over 14 amino acids. Trimming at V came to 3 bases and at J to 4 bases, leaving 5 bases not matched to a gene. The CDR3 spells CSVDIRGPYNEQFF. CDR3 coding DNA: TGCAGCGTTGATATCAGGGGGCCTTACAATGAGCAGTTCTTC.

This clonotype was seen ten or more times. The chain combines TRBV7-8 with TRBJ1-6; D is undetermined. Trimming cost V 8 bases and J 4 bases, with 18 bases left between them. CDR1 and CDR2 (germline): SGHVS, FQNEAQ. The CDR3 sequence is 16 residues long. CDR3 DNA: TGTGCCAGCGGATTAATACGAGGCGGATATAATTCACCCCTCCACTTT. Protein sequence: CASGLIRGGYNSPLHF.

This chain connects TRBV9 to TRBJ1-2; 7 bases map to TRBD1. The CDR3 is 15 amino acids. After removal of 3 bases from V and 6 bases from J, the junction contained 11 bases not matched to a gene. Germline loops: CDR1 SGDLS, CDR2 YYNGEE. CDR3 amino acids: CASSANRDRRDGYTF. The CDR3, as DNA: TGTGCCAGCAGCGCCAACCGGGACAGACGTGATGGCTACACCTTC.

This clonotype was found many times. V gene TRBV7-8 combines with J gene TRBJ2-7; D assignment may be TRBD1 or TRBD2 (5 bases each). CDR1 is SGHVS and CDR2 is FQNEAQ in the germline V gene. CDR3 length: 15 residues. V was shortened by 4 bases and J by 0 bases, with 13 bases between the two germline ends. The CDR3 sequence: CASSSGRRSSYEQYF. The CDR3, as DNA: TGTGCCAGCAGCTCGGGACGGCGCAGCTCCTACGAGCAGTACTTC.

In its sample, this clonotype was seen a few times. The CDR3 nucleotides are TGTGCCAGCAGCTCCCGGGACTTTCTTCCCTACGAGCAGTACTTC. Its translation is CASSSRDFLPYEQYF. The chain has TRBV7-2 and TRBJ2-7, with D possibly TRBD2 on 6 matching bases. CDR1 is SGHTA, CDR2 FQGNSA, per germline. Trimming removed 4 bases from V and 2 bases from J, with 15 bases in between. CDR3 length: 15 amino acids.

This clonotype has only a few counts. This chain links TRBV27 with TRBJ1-6, with TRBD1 matching over 8 bases. Trimming removed 5 bases from V and 9 bases from J; junction bases left unmatched: 6. The CDR3 length is 14 residues. The germline V gene has CDR1 MNHEY and CDR2 SMNVEV (reference sequence). Written as DNA, the CDR3 is TGTGCCAGCAGTCCCGGGACAGGTATTTCACCCCTCCACTTT. Amino acids: CASSPGTGISPLHF.

The V call is TRBV6-5, the J call TRBJ1-2; D is perhaps TRBD1 (5 bases). CDR1 is MNHEY and CDR2 is SVGAGI in the germline V gene. The CDR3 runs to 14 residues. Trimming cost V 1 base and J 5 bases, with 11 bases left between them. The CDR3 loop is CASSYFQGWYGYTF. The CDR3 DNA is TGTGCCAGCAGTTACTTCCAGGGTTGGTATGGCTACACCTTC.

A few counts support this clonotype. The genes are TRBV6-2 or TRBV6-3 and TRBJ2-5; possibly TRBD2 for D (6 bases). This CDR3 is 15 amino acids long. Deletions cut 2 bases from V and 4 bases from J, with 14 bases between. The germline V gene has CDR1 MNHEY and CDR2 SVGEGT. The CDR3 sequence is CASSYAGTRGETQYF. In DNA form, the CDR3 reads TGTGCCAGCAGTTACGCCGGGACTCGAGGAGAGACCCAGTACTTC.

The chain carries TRBV5-4 and TRBJ2-5; 9 bases are shared with TRBD2. Trimming cost V 3 bases and J 1 base; bases outside gene matches: 4. Germline CDR1 is SGHNT and CDR2 is YYREEE (reference sequence). The CDR3 spans 15 residues. As DNA, the CDR3 is TGTGCCAGCAGCTCAAGCGGGGGGACCCAAGAGACCCAGTACTTC. Its protein product is CASSSSGGTQETQYF.

This clonotype was recorded a few times. The chain has TRBV7-6 and TRBJ2-2; possibly TRBD2 for D (6 bases). The CDR3 has 16 residues. CDR1 and CDR2 from the germline V gene are SGHVS and FNYEAQ. V gave up 5 bases and J gave up 2 bases, with 15 bases separating them. Here the CDR3 reads CASSLPAAGNTGELFF. The CDR3 DNA follows: TGTGCCAGCAGCCTACCGGCCGCGGGAAACACCGGGGAGCTGTTTTTT.

V is TRBV28 and J is TRBJ2-7; D may be TRBD1 (6 bases). This CDR3 contains 14 residues. The germline V gene encodes CDR1 MDHEN and CDR2 SYDVKM. V gave up 6 bases and J gave up 2 bases, with 14 bases separating them. CDR3 coding DNA: TGTGCCAGCAGAAAAACGTGGACAGCCTACGAGCAGTACTTC. It yields the protein CASRKTWTAYEQYF.

This clonotype was found many times. The J gene is TRBJ1-1, the V gene TRBV5-4; 8 bases are a match to TRBD1. V trimming: 0 bases; J trimming: 0 bases; junction bases outside the gene matches: 7. CDR1 is SGHNT and CDR2 is YYREEE in the germline V gene (reference sequence). This CDR3 contains 17 residues. As DNA, the CDR3 is TGTGCCAGCAGCTTGGGACAGGGGCGAGGGATGAACACTGAAGCTTTCTTT. Residues: CASSLGQGRGMNTEAFF.

A few counts support this clonotype. The rearrangement joins TRBV7-2 to TRBJ1-5; D is ambiguous. This CDR3 is built from 15 residues. From germline, CDR1 is SGHTA and CDR2 FQGNSA. V was shortened by 4 bases and J by 1 base, with 11 bases between the two germline ends. The CDR3 region has the DNA TGTGCCAGCAGCTCTCAGAAGGCCAGCAATCAGCCCCAGCATTTT. This gives the protein CASSSQKASNQPQHF.

V is TRBV20-1 and J is TRBJ2-7, with unresolved D. There are 12 residues in the CDR3. Germline lookup yields CDR1 DFQATT and CDR2 SNEGSKA (reference sequence). Trimming stripped 6 bases from V and 0 bases from J, with 9 bases between. CDR3 in amino acids: CSAKEFSYEQYF. CDR3 nucleotide sequence: TGCAGTGCAAAGGAATTCTCCTACGAGCAGTACTTC.